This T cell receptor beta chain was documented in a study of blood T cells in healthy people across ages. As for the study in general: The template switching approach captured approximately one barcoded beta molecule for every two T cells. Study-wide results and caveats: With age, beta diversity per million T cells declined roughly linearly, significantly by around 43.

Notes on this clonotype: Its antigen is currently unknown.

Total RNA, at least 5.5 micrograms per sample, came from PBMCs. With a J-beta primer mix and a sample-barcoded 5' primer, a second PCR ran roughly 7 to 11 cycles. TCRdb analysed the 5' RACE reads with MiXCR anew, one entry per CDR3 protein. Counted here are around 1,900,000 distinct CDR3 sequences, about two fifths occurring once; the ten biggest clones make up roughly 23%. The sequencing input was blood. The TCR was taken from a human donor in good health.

CDR3 in amino acids: CSANSPDRGSNEQFF. The CDR3 DNA reads TGCAGTGCTAACTCTCCGGACAGGGGGTCGAATGAGCAGTTCTTC. The genes are TRBV20-1 and TRBJ2-1; 10 bases fit TRBD1. V gave up 4 bases and J gave up 7 bases; unmatched junction bases: 10. Germline values: CDR1 DFQATT, CDR2 SNEGSKA (reference sequence). CDR3 length equals 15 residues.